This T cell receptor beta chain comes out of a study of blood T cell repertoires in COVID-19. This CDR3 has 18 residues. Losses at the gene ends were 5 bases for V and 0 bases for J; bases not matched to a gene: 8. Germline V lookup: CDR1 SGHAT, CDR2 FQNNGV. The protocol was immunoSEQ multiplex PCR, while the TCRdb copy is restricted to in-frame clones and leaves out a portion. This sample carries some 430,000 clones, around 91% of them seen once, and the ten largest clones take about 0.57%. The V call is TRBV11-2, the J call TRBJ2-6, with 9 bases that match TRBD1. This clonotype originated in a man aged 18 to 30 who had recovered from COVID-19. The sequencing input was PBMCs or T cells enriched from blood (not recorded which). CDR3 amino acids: CASSRGDRAYSGANVLTF. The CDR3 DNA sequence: TGTGCCAGCAGCCGCGGGGACAGGGCCTACTCTGGGGCCAACGTCCTGACTTTC.